This T cell receptor (beta chain) was obtained from a study of blood T cell repertoires in COVID-19. As for the study in general: From the United States, Italy and Spain came samples of acute and convalescent COVID-19. T cells, B-cell-depleted T cells, or PBMCs provided the cDNA or gDNA that served as material.

How the authors handled the data: Cell counts per sample came from amplifying reference gene primers. Using immunoSEQ multiplex PCR, the repertoire was profiled, and TCRdb retains in-frame clones only, with some absent. D and trimming come from the DNA, and the V and J calls and clone size come from that table. The repertoire holds around 250,000 clones, approximately 85% seen once, with 1.5% to 2% in the top ten. Recovered status applied to Cohort 3 donors who had two consecutive negative PCRs. It also applied to those with clearance or with symptom resolution. The germline V gene encodes CDR1 SEHNR and CDR2 FQNEAQ (reference sequence). The germline V and J ends were trimmed by 7 bases and 6 bases, with 15 bases remaining between them. The CDR3 loop spans 13 amino acids.

The source of this sequence is a woman aged 45-60 years who had recovered from COVID-19. The chain uses TRBV7-9 and TRBJ1-2, with D possibly being TRBD1 (6 bases). Sequences were obtained from PBMCs or T cells enriched from blood (not recorded which). The DNA for the CDR3 is TGTGCCAGCATCCGGGACACCGCGAATGGCTACACCTTC. Translated, it gives CASIRDTANGYTF.